The entry that follows covers one TCR beta chain sequence. Its target is unknown. The CDR3 is made up of 14 amino acids. Per the germline V gene, CDR1 is LNHDA and CDR2 is SQIVND (reference sequence). The V end was cut by 7 bases, the J end by 2 bases, with 12 bases between. Construction of TCR beta libraries was performed using quantitative 5'-RACE with molecular barcodes. TCRdb recomputed calls from the 5' RACE reads with MiXCR, one row per CDR3 protein. The data contain about 250,000 distinct CDR3 sequences, over 15% of them singletons. This sample is part of a study of CD8 T cells in ankylosing spondylitis. Whole-study results and caveats: Peripheral blood samples showed relatively rare disease-linked clones, and these clones were CD8+. Some motif variants were previously reported in reactive arthritis synovial fluid and blood.

The sequence was obtained from a male donor with ankylosing spondylitis or in good health (not recorded which). Material: blood, either unsorted or a sorted T cell fraction (not recorded which). The chain uses TRBV19 and TRBJ1-5; D perhaps matches TRBD1 (5 bases). The CDR3 region is CASKQGNGNQPQHF. The CDR3 DNA reads as TGTGCCAGTAAGCAGGGTAACGGCAATCAGCCCCAGCATTTT.